This entry lists 29 T cell receptor beta chains sequenced from one sample in a study of T-cell reconstitution after alpha-beta-depleted transplantation in children. The authors prepared the TCRbeta library with unique molecular identifiers. One entry per CDR3 protein, called by TCRdb with MiXCR from the PCR reads. The sample records around 580,000 distinct CDR3 sequences, 20% to 25% being singletons. Sequencing was performed on PBMCs, mostly from graft donor cells, taken 360 days after TCRalphabeta/CD19-depleted stem cell transplant. Every receptor here comes from a boy younger than two who had a stem cell transplant for acute myeloid leukemia, so the T cells may come from the graft donor.

Ten or more counts support this clonotype. This rearrangement joins TRBV6-5 to TRBJ2-7; 8 nucleotides match TRBD2. The CDR3 is 13 residues long. Germline CDR1 is MNHEY and CDR2 is SVGAGI. V was pared by 0 bases and J by 7 bases, with 2 bases of the junction left unmatched. This CDR3 is CASSYSSGGEQYV. The CDR3 nucleotides read TGTGCCAGCAGTTACTCGAGCGGGGGAGAGCAGTACGTC.

This clonotype showed up many times. The V gene is TRBV6-2 or TRBV6-3, the J gene TRBJ2-1, with D perhaps matching TRBD2 (5 bases). The V gene's germline CDR1 is MNHEY and CDR2 SVGEGT. CDR3 length: 13 amino acids. The V end lost 6 bases, the J end lost 2 bases, and 8 bases lay between the germline ends. The CDR3 loop is CASSRLPYNEQFF. CDR3 in DNA: TGTGCCAGCAGCCGACTACCCTACAATGAGCAGTTCTTC.

This clonotype was counted ten times or more. The chain recombines TRBV29-1 with TRBJ1-5; tentative D call: TRBD1 (5 bases). Trimming cost V 7 bases and J 4 bases, with 17 bases left between them. This CDR3 has 14 residues. The germline gives CDR1 SQVTM, CDR2 ANQGSEA. The CDR3 DNA follows: TGCAGCGCCGGGGGGGGAGGTCCTAATCAGCCCCAGCATTTT. The encoded protein is CSAGGGGPNQPQHF.

This clonotype was observed a handful of times. This chain connects TRBV12-3 or TRBV12-4 to TRBJ2-1; either TRBD1 or TRBD2 may fit D (5 bases each). The CDR3 covers 16 residues. Trimming took 3 bases from V and 5 from J, leaving 17 bases between them. The DNA of the CDR3 is TGTGCCAGCAGTTTGAGGGGTCCACCGCTTAACAATGAGCAGTTCTTC. It translates to CASSLRGPPLNNEQFF.

This clonotype was picked up many times. The chain carries TRBV20-1 and TRBJ2-4; D remains ambiguous. The CDR3 consists of 13 residues. V dropped 5 bases and J dropped 7 bases, with 15 bases sitting between them. The germline V gene encodes CDR1 DFQATT and CDR2 SNEGSKA (reference sequence). The CDR3 is CSAAAFYPNIQYF. DNA of the CDR3: TGCAGTGCTGCGGCCTTCTACCCCAACATTCAGTACTTC.

J is TRBJ1-2 and V is TRBV10-3; D may be TRBD1 (6 bases). This CDR3 comprises 14 residues. Trimming stripped 4 bases from V and 6 bases from J, with 15 bases between. Germline values: CDR1 ENHRY, CDR2 SYGVKD. The CDR3 loop reads CAISAGVATNGYTF. CDR3 DNA: TGTGCCATCAGTGCAGGGGTGGCGACTAATGGCTACACCTTC.

Only a few counts were recorded for this clonotype. The chain employs TRBV9 and TRBJ1-3, with 9 bases fitting TRBD1. The trim removed 0 bases at V and 2 bases at J, leaving 6 bases unmatched. This CDR3 is built from 17 residues. In germline, CDR1 is SGDLS, CDR2 YYNGEE. Written as DNA, the CDR3 is TGTGCCAGCAGCGTAGTCCCGGGACAGGGAGCTGGAAACACCATATATTTT. Translated, it gives CASSVVPGQGAGNTIYF.

This clonotype was recorded many times. The V and J genes are TRBV7-6 and TRBJ2-3, with D tentatively TRBD1 (6 bases). V lost 1 base and J lost 4, with 12 bases in between. The CDR3 is made up of 15 amino acids. Germline lookup yields CDR1 SGHVS and CDR2 FNYEAQ. The CDR3 reads CASSLEVRGADTQYF. The CDR3 bases are TGTGCCAGCAGCTTAGAAGTCAGGGGTGCAGATACGCAGTATTTT.

This clonotype occurred a few times. The rearrangement joins TRBV27 to TRBJ1-5, with D hard to call. Trimming took off 3 bases at V and 4 bases at J, with 10 bases between the two ends. There are 14 residues in the CDR3. CDR1 and CDR2 from the germline V gene are MNHEY and SMNVEV (reference sequence). For the CDR3, the DNA is TGTGCCAGCAGTTTTGCAGGAGGGAATCAGCCCCAGCATTTT. Translating it yields CASSFAGGNQPQHF.

This clonotype was observed many times. The chain is built from TRBV3-1 and TRBJ1-1; TRBD1 is a possible D gene (5 bases). The V and J ends lost 4 bases and 2 bases respectively, with 11 bases between them. Germline V gives CDR1 LGHDT, CDR2 YNNKEL (reference sequence). CDR3 length equals 14 residues. The DNA of the CDR3 is TGTGCCAGCAGCCCGGGACTCACCAACACTGAAGCTTTCTTT. Translated, it gives CASSPGLTNTEAFF.

In this sample, this clonotype turned up many times. The chain combines TRBV15 with TRBJ2-1; tentative D call: TRBD1 (5 bases). Trimming took off 4 bases at V and 5 bases at J, with 15 bases between the two ends. Germline assignment: CDR1 LNHNV and CDR2 YYDKDF (reference sequence). This CDR3 is built from 15 residues. DNA for the CDR3: TGTGCCACCAGCAAGGAGCAAGACAGAAACAATGAGCAGTTCTTC. This gives the protein CATSKEQDRNNEQFF.

J is TRBJ2-5 and V is TRBV7-2; tentatively, D is TRBD1 or TRBD2 (6 bases each). Trimming took 1 base from V and 1 from J, leaving 16 bases between them. The germline CDR1 and CDR2 sequences are SGHTA and FQGNSA. The CDR3 has 17 residues. Written as DNA, the CDR3 is TGTGCCAGCAGCTTAGGACGGGGGCTGACTATCCAAGAGACCCAGTACTTC. Translating it yields CASSLGRGLTIQETQYF. Supplemented by reference TRBV7-2 and TRBJ2-5, the full variable domain reads GAGVSQSPSNKVTEKGKDVELRCDPISGHTALYWYRQSLGQGLEFLIYFQGNSAPDKSGLPSDRFSAERTGGSVSTLTIQRTQQEDSAVYLCASSLGRGLTIQETQYFGPGTRLLVL.

The table lists this clonotype with a count of one. This sequence joins TRBV12-3 or TRBV12-4 and TRBJ2-5, with a weak D call TRBD1 (6 bases). The length of the CDR3 is 17 residues. The ends were cut back, 5 bases at V and 1 base at J, with 20 bases in the middle. The CDR3: CASSLMVTSDSQETQYF. CDR3 DNA: TGTGCCAGCAGTCTAATGGTGACTTCGGACAGCCAAGAGACCCAGTACTTC.

This clonotype has only a few counts. The genes are TRBV5-1 and TRBJ2-2, with 7 bases that match TRBD1. The germline CDR1 and CDR2 sequences are SGHRS and YFSETQ. This CDR3 has 15 amino acids. Trimming took 5 bases from V and 0 from J; bases not matched to a gene: 4. CDR3 sequence reads: CASRDRVANTGELFF. The DNA of the CDR3 is TGCGCCAGCAGAGACAGGGTGGCGAACACCGGGGAGCTGTTTTTT.

This chain uses TRBV7-8 with TRBJ1-4; no reliable D call. Germline CDR1 reads SGHVS; CDR2 reads FQNEAQ. The CDR3 runs 16 residues. Trimming cost V 5 bases and J 0 bases, with 13 bases left between them. The CDR3 bases are TGTGCCAGCAGCGTAAGGACTTGGGCAACTAATGAAAAACTGTTTTTT. This encodes CASSVRTWATNEKLFF.

The V call is TRBV5-1, the J call TRBJ2-2; D gene uncertain. This CDR3 is 13 amino acids long. V lost 2 bases, J lost 4 bases, and 6 bases lay in between. CDR1 and CDR2 (germline): SGHRS, YFSETQ. The CDR3 DNA sequence: TGCGCCAGCAGCTTCTACATCACCGGGGAGCTGTTTTTT. It translates to CASSFYITGELFF.

The V gene is TRBV20-1, the J gene TRBJ2-5; tentative D call: TRBD1 (6 bases). Per the germline V gene, CDR1 is DFQATT and CDR2 is SNEGSKA (reference sequence). CDR3 length: 14 residues. V lost 5 bases to trimming and J lost 7 bases, with 20 bases between them. The CDR3 region is CSAEAWGLGVTQYF. The CDR3 nucleotides are TGCAGTGCTGAGGCGTGGGGGCTTGGGGTGACCCAGTACTTC.

There are a few counts of this clonotype. The gene calls are TRBV6-6 and TRBJ1-6; D uncertain. Looked up from germline, CDR1 is MNHNY and CDR2 is SVGAGI (reference sequence). The CDR3 extends over 12 amino acids. V was pared by 2 bases and J by 13 bases, with 9 bases between. The CDR3 bases are TGTGCCAGCAGTTACCGAGGAAATCCCCTCCACTTT. It is translated as CASSYRGNPLHF.

The chain couples TRBV6-5 to TRBJ2-3; D is perhaps TRBD2 (5 bases). The germline V gene has CDR1 MNHEY and CDR2 SVGAGI. This CDR3 spans 14 amino acids. The V end was cut by 4 bases, the J end by 8 bases, with 16 bases between. CDR3 loop: CASSFRTPPATQYF. CDR3 bases: TGTGCCAGCAGTTTCCGGACTCCGCCGGCTACGCAGTATTTT.

This chain joins TRBV4-2 and TRBJ1-1; D gene ambiguous. This CDR3 region has 14 residues. The V and J ends lost 4 bases and 1 base respectively, with 10 bases between them. Germline V CDR1 and CDR2: LGHNA, YNFKEQ. CDR3 coding DNA: TGTGCCAGCAGCCCCGGGCTCGAGAACACTGAAGCTTTCTTT. Encoded protein: CASSPGLENTEAFF.

The gene calls are TRBV7-9 and TRBJ1-1, with TRBD1 matching over 9 bases. The germline V gene encodes CDR1 SEHNR and CDR2 FQNEAQ (reference sequence). The ends lost 7 bases at V and 1 base at J; junction bases unmatched: 13. This CDR3 contains 17 residues. CDR3 DNA: TGTGCCAGCACCCCGAGGATACAGGGGGCCTCGAACACTGAAGCTTTCTTT. It encodes CASTPRIQGASNTEAFF.

V usage is TRBV5-5 and J usage is TRBJ1-1, with 7 nucleotides matching TRBD1. Losses at the gene ends were 3 bases for V and 3 bases for J; bases not matched to a gene: 14. The CDR3 totals 17 residues. Germline CDR1 is SGHKS and CDR2 is YYEKEE (reference sequence). The CDR3 DNA reads as TGTGCCAGCAGCTGGGGAACAGGGGACCAAAGCCACACTGAAGCTTTCTTT. Translating it yields CASSWGTGDQSHTEAFF.

The chain joins TRBV5-5 to TRBJ2-5, with 9 bases fitting TRBD2. With V trimmed by 6 bases and J by 4 bases, 13 bases remained unmatched. Germline CDR1 reads SGHKS; CDR2 reads YYEKEE (reference sequence). The CDR3 contains 16 residues. This CDR3 is CASTPRGGGASETQYF. CDR3 nucleotides: TGTGCCAGCACCCCCCGTGGCGGGGGGGCCTCAGAGACCCAGTACTTC.

This chain links TRBV12-3 or TRBV12-4 with TRBJ1-5; D might be TRBD1 (6 bases). Trimming stripped 5 bases from V and 3 bases from J, with 17 bases between. The CDR3 loop spans 16 amino acids. The CDR3 protein is CASSGDTGRDNQPQHF. The DNA of the CDR3 is TGTGCCAGCAGTGGGGACACAGGGAGGGACAATCAGCCCCAGCATTTT.

This clonotype was picked up many times. This chain uses TRBV20-1 with TRBJ2-1; no reliable D call. CDR1 is DFQATT, CDR2 SNEGSKA, per germline (reference sequence). Trimming took 6 bases from V and 6 from J, leaving 9 bases between them. This CDR3 region has 11 residues. This chain's CDR3 is CSAGLLNEQFF. The CDR3 nucleotides are TGCAGTGCAGGGCTACTCAATGAGCAGTTCTTC.

This clonotype has ten or more counts. V and J are TRBV25-1 and TRBJ2-5; a possible D gene is TRBD2 (7 bases). The CDR3 is 17 amino acids. Trimming pared 6 bases from V and 2 bases from J, leaving 22 bases between. Germline V gene lookup returns CDR1 MGHDK and CDR2 SYGVNS. CDR3 sequence: CASRIGGTNSGQETQYF. The DNA of the CDR3 is TGTGCCAGCAGGATCGGTGGGACAAATAGCGGGCAAGAGACCCAGTACTTC.

This clonotype was seen ten or more times. V and J are TRBV7-9 and TRBJ2-7; D is possibly TRBD1 (5 bases). Germline V lookup: CDR1 SEHNR, CDR2 FQNEAQ (reference sequence). The CDR3 runs 13 residues. Trimming took 2 bases from V and 6 from J, leaving 11 bases between them. As DNA, the CDR3 is TGTGCCAGCAGCTTAAGCAGGGTTGCCGAGCAGTACTTC. Its translation is CASSLSRVAEQYF.

The rearrangement links TRBV20-1 to TRBJ2-7, with 8 bases identical to TRBD2. This CDR3 is 14 amino acids long. V dropped 1 base and J dropped 5; count of bases not matched to a gene: 7. CDR1 is DFQATT, CDR2 SNEGSKA, per germline (reference sequence). CDR3 sequence reads: CSARGQRGTNEQYF. CDR3 in DNA: TGCAGTGCTAGAGGACAGCGGGGGACGAACGAGCAGTACTTC.

In this sample, this clonotype turned up many times. The rearrangement links TRBV20-1 to TRBJ2-7; possible D gene TRBD1, 6 bases. The CDR3 is 11 amino acids. V lost 5 bases and J 7 bases, leaving 12 bases between the germline ends. CDR1 and CDR2 from the germline V gene are DFQATT and SNEGSKA (reference sequence). In DNA form, the CDR3 reads TGCAGTGCTTCTAACAGGGAAGAGCAGTACTTC. This sequence encodes CSASNREEQYF.